A single sample gave rise to the 15 T cell receptor beta chains below, sequenced in a study of T cell repertoires in cytomegalovirus infection. Via MiXCR, TCRdb re-called the reads, giving one row per CDR3 protein. This table holds 630,000 or so distinct CDR3 sequences, less than 25% found once. The sample comprised CD8+ T cells from PBMCs. The receptor set was obtained from a human donor in good health (CMV status not recorded). Some clones in this sample may be carry-over from other donors' samples.

The chain links TRBV7-9 to TRBJ1-2; D call uncertain. This CDR3 has 14 residues. Germline V CDR1 and CDR2: SEHNR, FQNEAQ (reference sequence). The ends were cut back, 5 bases at V and 0 bases at J, with 10 bases in the middle. The CDR3 DNA follows: TGTGCCAGCAGCCAAACAAGAGCTAACTATGGCTACACCTTC. Protein sequence: CASSQTRANYGYTF. The full variable domain, in which reference TRBV7-9 and TRBJ1-2 provide the parts outside the CDR3, is DTGVSQNPRHKITKRGQNVTFRCDPISEHNRLYWYRQTLGQGPEFLTYFQNEAQLEKSRLLSDRFSAERPKGSFSTLEIQRTEQGDSAMYLCASSQTRANYGYTFGSGTRLTVV.

This clonotype has at least ten counts. This chain links TRBV7-8 with TRBJ2-1; D is perhaps TRBD1 (7 bases). The CDR3 is 15 amino acids. CDR1 and CDR2 from the germline V gene are SGHVS and FQNEAQ. The V and J ends lost 2 bases and 2 bases respectively, with 10 bases between them. The CDR3 coding sequence is TGTGCCAGCAGCTTACAGGGGGGCCCCTACAATGAGCAGTTCTTC. Translation: CASSLQGGPYNEQFF.

The V call is TRBV20-1, the J call TRBJ2-5; no reliable D call. The CDR3 loop spans 12 amino acids. Germline CDR1 DFQATT, CDR2 SNEGSKA (reference sequence). The CDR3 DNA reads as TGCAGCCACCGGAGCCTCCAAGAGACCCAGTACTTC. Translated, it gives CSHRSLQETQYF.

The rearrangement links TRBV6-1 to TRBJ2-5; a weak D match, TRBD1 (5 bases). The CDR3 sequence is 15 residues long. The germline V gene encodes CDR1 MNHNS and CDR2 SASEGT. Deletions cut 0 bases from V and 2 bases from J, with 10 bases between. In DNA form, the CDR3 reads TGTGCCAGCAGTGAAGCGGAGACAGTACAAGAGACCCAGTACTTC. It codes for CASSEAETVQETQYF.

This clonotype was found a few times. The chain uses TRBV7-2 and TRBJ2-3; D is tentatively TRBD1 or TRBD2 (5 bases each). This CDR3 contains 17 residues. Trimming cost V 1 base and J 1 base, with 15 bases left between them. The germline CDR1 and CDR2 sequences are SGHTA and FQGNSA. The CDR3 DNA follows: TGTGCCAGCAGCTTAGAAACGAGGGGCCCTGGCACAGATACGCAGTATTTT. It specifies CASSLETRGPGTDTQYF. The full variable domain, in which reference TRBV7-2 and TRBJ2-3 provide the parts outside the CDR3, is GAGVSQSPSNKVTEKGKDVELRCDPISGHTALYWYRQSLGQGLEFLIYFQGNSAPDKSGLPSDRFSAERTGGSVSTLTIQRTQQEDSAVYLCASSLETRGPGTDTQYFGPGTRLTVL.

The V gene is TRBV12-3 or TRBV12-4, the J gene TRBJ2-2; a weak D match, TRBD1 (6 bases). The CDR3 is made up of 14 amino acids. Trimming took 5 bases from V and 1 from J, leaving 8 bases between them. The CDR3 loop is CASSGGQNTGELFF. The CDR3 region has the DNA TGTGCCAGCAGTGGGGGACAGAACACCGGGGAGCTGTTTTTT.

This chain links TRBV5-1 with TRBJ1-1, with D tentatively TRBD1 (6 bases). In germline, CDR1 is SGHRS, CDR2 YFSETQ. V gave up 4 bases and J gave up 3 bases, with 22 bases separating them. The CDR3 totals 17 residues. The CDR3 nucleotides read TGCGCCAGCAGCCTGTATGACTACAGGGTTAGGGACACTGAAGCTTTCTTT. Its translation: CASSLYDYRVRDTEAFF.

The chain recombines TRBV20-1 with TRBJ1-2; 9 bases agree with TRBD1. This CDR3 has 17 residues. CDR1 DFQATT and CDR2 SNEGSKA come from the germline V gene (reference sequence). Germline trimming cut 0 bases from V and 1 base from J; bases unmatched to any gene: 9. CDR3 nucleotide sequence: TGCAGTGCTAGAGACCAAAGGGGGACAGGGAATAACTATGGCTACACCTTC. This sequence encodes CSARDQRGTGNNYGYTF.

This clonotype was counted between two and nine times. The J gene is TRBJ2-7, the V gene TRBV27; the match to TRBD1 covers 10 bases. CDR1 and CDR2 (germline): MNHEY, SMNVEV (reference sequence). This CDR3 spans 17 amino acids. V shed 2 bases, J shed 2 bases, and the junction held 9 bases outside the gene matches. The CDR3 region is CASSLRGFGQGAYEQYF. The CDR3 nucleotides read TGTGCCAGCAGTTTAAGGGGTTTTGGACAGGGGGCCTACGAGCAGTACTTC.

CDR3 region: CASSEVGPTYEQYV. CDR3 DNA: TGTGCCAGCAGTGAAGTGGGGCCAACCTACGAGCAGTACGTC. The chain has TRBV2 and TRBJ2-7, with D possibly matching TRBD1 (5 bases). Deletions cut 1 base from V and 2 bases from J, with 9 bases between. The CDR3 sequence is 14 residues long. In germline, CDR1 is SNHLY, CDR2 FYNNEI.

The chain joins TRBV7-8 to TRBJ2-1, with 9 bases fitting TRBD1. Trimming took 2 bases from V and 8 from J; bases not matched to a gene: 10. CDR1 and CDR2 (germline): SGHVS, FQNEAQ. The CDR3 is 16 amino acids. The CDR3 DNA reads as TGTGCCAGCAGCTTATTGGCCGGGACAGGGTCCTATGAGCAGTTCTTC. It translates to CASSLLAGTGSYEQFF. The complete variable domain, with remaining parts taken from reference TRBV7-8 and TRBJ2-1, reads GAGVSQSPRYKVAKRGQDVALRCDPISGHVSLFWYQQALGQGPEFLTYFQNEAQLDKSGLPSDRFFAERPEGSVSTLKIQRTQQEDSAVYLCASSLLAGTGSYEQFFGPGTRLTVL.

J is TRBJ1-1 and V is TRBV29-1; D not certain. CDR1 is SQVTM, CDR2 ANQGSEA, per germline. The CDR3 spans 12 residues. CDR3 amino acids: CSTKSGYTEAFF. For the CDR3, the DNA is TGCAGTACCAAGTCTGGGTACACTGAAGCTTTCTTT.

This chain joins TRBV15 and TRBJ2-7; possible D gene TRBD1, 6 bases. The V gene lost 0 bases and the J gene lost 2 bases, with 14 bases spanning the gap. CDR1 and CDR2 (germline): LNHNV, YYDKDF (reference sequence). There are 16 residues in the CDR3. CDR3 loop: CATSRDRSRGAYEQYV. The CDR3 bases are TGTGCCACCAGCAGAGATCGATCCAGGGGAGCCTACGAGCAGTACGTC.

This clonotype came up a few times. The J gene is TRBJ2-7, the V gene TRBV20-1; 8 nucleotides align to TRBD2. The CDR3 sequence is 13 residues long. Looked up from germline, CDR1 is DFQATT and CDR2 is SNEGSKA (reference sequence). The CDR3 DNA reads TGCAGTACTAGAAGAGCGGGGGAGTACGAGCAGTACGTC. Its protein product is CSTRRAGEYEQYV.

This chain joins TRBV12-5 and TRBJ1-1, with D unresolved. This CDR3 comprises 13 residues. The germline V gene encodes CDR1 LGHNT and CDR2 FRNRAP. The germline V and J ends were trimmed by 6 bases and 1 base, with 9 bases remaining between them. CDR3 in amino acids: CASGRSGNTEAFF. CDR3 coding DNA: TGTGCTAGTGGCCGATCTGGGAACACTGAAGCTTTCTTT.